This T cell receptor beta chain was identified during a study of T cells in Graves' hyperthyroidism and ophthalmopathy. There were TCR beta CDR3 regions amplified from RNA transcripts. Initially, a first-round RT-PCR of the TCR CDR3 employed the HTBI primer set. One entry per CDR3 protein results from TCRdb running MiXCR on the multiplex PCR reads. The table records a few hundred thousand distinct CDR3 sequences, 18% of them present only once. This clonotype was counted ten times or more. This CDR3 has 15 amino acids. The germline CDR1 and CDR2 sequences are SGDLS and YYNGEE. Trimming cost V 3 bases and J 0 bases, with 13 bases left between them. Inclusion characteristics of ophthalmopathy patients comprised a Clinical Activity Score of at least 3, a NOSPECS grade of at least 4, and duration under 3 months.

Sequencing input: blood. The V call is TRBV9, the J call TRBJ2-7, with D perhaps being TRBD1 or TRBD2 (5 bases each). The clonotype was recovered from a woman in her thirties or forties with Graves' ophthalmopathy. The CDR3 spells CASSDGAGNSYEQYF. CDR3 nucleotides: TGTGCCAGCAGCGACGGGGCAGGCAACTCCTACGAGCAGTACTTC.